The text below deals with one T cell receptor beta chain. Germline is not matched at one junction end, which may reflect a read error. The CDR3 consists of 12 residues. Germline V gene sequence: CDR1 SGHTA, CDR2 FQGNSA. These data are taken from a study of response to subunit inactivated influenza vaccine. TCRdb reprocessed the RT-PCR reads with MiXCR, giving one entry per CDR3 protein. Counted here are roughly 700,000 distinct CDR3 sequences, more than 11% occurring once; the ten biggest clones make up approximately 7%. The J gene is TRBJ2-6, the V gene TRBV7-2; unclear D gene. The sample here was PBMCs from blood, taken approximately 15 days before vaccination. The receptor's source is a man aged 45 to 65 who received an inactivated influenza vaccine. The CDR3 loop is CASSLEGNVLTF. The CDR3 DNA reads as TGTGCCAGCAGTTTAGAAGGAAACGTCCTGACTTTC.